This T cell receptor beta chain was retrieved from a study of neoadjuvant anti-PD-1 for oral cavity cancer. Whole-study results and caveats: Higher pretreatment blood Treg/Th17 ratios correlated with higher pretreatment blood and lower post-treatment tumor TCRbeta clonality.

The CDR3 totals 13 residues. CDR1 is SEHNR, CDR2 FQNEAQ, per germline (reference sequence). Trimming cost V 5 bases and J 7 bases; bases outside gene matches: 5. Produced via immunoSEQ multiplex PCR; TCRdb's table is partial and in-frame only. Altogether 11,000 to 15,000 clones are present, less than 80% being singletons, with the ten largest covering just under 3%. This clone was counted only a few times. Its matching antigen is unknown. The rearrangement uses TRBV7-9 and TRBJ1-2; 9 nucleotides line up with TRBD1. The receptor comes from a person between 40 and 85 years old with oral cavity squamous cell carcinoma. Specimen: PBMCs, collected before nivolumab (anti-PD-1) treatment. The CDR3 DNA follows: TGTGCCAGCAGCCAAACAGGGGGCAGTGGCTACACCTTC. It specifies CASSQTGGSGYTF. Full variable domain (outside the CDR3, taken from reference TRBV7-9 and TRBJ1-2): DTGVSQNPRHKITKRGQNVTFRCDPISEHNRLYWYRQTLGQGPEFLTYFQNEAQLEKSRLLSDRFSAERPKGSFSTLEIQRTEQGDSAMYLCASSQTGGSGYTFGSGTRLTVV.